What follows are 9 T cell receptor beta chains derived from one specimen sequenced in a study of cytomegalovirus exposure and HLA in healthy donors (TCRdb year 2017). The protocol used for the library was the immunoSEQ multiplex PCR assay. For the multiplex PCR, a mixture combining 60 forward primers for TCR Vbeta segments and 13 reverse primers for TCR Jbeta segments was used. This immuneACCESS table, as held by TCRdb, lists in-frame sequences with V and J called but not all clones. Of the missing ones, under half trace to an unresolved V gene in checked studies; the others have no known cause. The sample's own table lists under 100,000 clones. The ten largest account for 3% to 4% of the sample. The sequenced sample was PBMCs. These receptors originate from a woman in her twenties or thirties in good health and CMV-seronegative.

As for this clone: The same CDR3 also results from other DNA sequences found in this sample. V gene TRBV5-1 combines with J gene TRBJ1-1; D is unclear. V was cut by 0 bases and J by 1 base, with 7 bases left in between. This CDR3 region has 14 residues. Germline CDR1 and CDR2: SGHRS and YFSETQ. In DNA, the CDR3 is TGCGCCAGCAGCTTGGATCCGGGGAACACTGAAGCTTTCTTT. As protein: CASSLDPGNTEAFF.

This chain links TRBV28 with TRBJ2-5, with D possibly matching TRBD2 (6 bases). V shed 8 bases and J shed 2 bases, with 6 bases lying between them. Per germline, CDR1 MDHEN and CDR2 SYDVKM. The CDR3 sequence is 11 residues long. CDR3 region: CASGTQETQYF. CDR3 nucleotide sequence: TGTGCCAGCGGGACTCAAGAGACCCAGTACTTC.

V and J are TRBV11-1 and TRBJ2-1; 13 nucleotides line up with TRBD2. The CDR3 contains 17 residues. CDR1 and CDR2 (germline): SGHAT, FQDESV (reference sequence). The V gene end was trimmed by 4 bases and the J gene end by 9 bases; junction bases not matched to a gene: 12. The CDR3 DNA reads TGTGCCAGCAGCTCCTCCATACTAGCGGGGGGGAGAATTGAGCAGTTCTTC. Translation: CASSSSILAGGRIEQFF. Supplemented by reference TRBV11-1 and TRBJ2-1, the full variable domain reads EAEVAQSPRYKITEKSQAVAFWCDPISGHATLYWYRQILGQGPELLVQFQDESVVDDSQLPKDRFSAERLKGVDSTLKIQPAELGDSAMYLCASSSSILAGGRIEQFFGPGTRLTVL.

CDR3 sequence (DNA): TGTGCCAGCAGTTTATTCCGGCCAGTGGGGCGGAACACTGAAGCTTTCTTT. This gives the protein CASSLFRPVGRNTEAFF. The V call is TRBV28, the J call TRBJ1-1; possible D gene TRBD1, 5 bases. V was pared by 1 base and J by 1 base, with 16 bases between. This CDR3 region has 17 residues. Per germline, CDR1 MDHEN and CDR2 SYDVKM.

The chain links TRBV18 to TRBJ2-1; 7 positions agree with TRBD2. CDR1 and CDR2 (germline): KGHSH, LQKENI. The V segment lost 6 bases and the J segment 5 bases; nucleotides outside the gene matches: 13. The CDR3 is 16 amino acids. CDR3 sequence reads: CASSFDPGGSHNEQFF. The CDR3 DNA is TGTGCCAGCTCTTTCGATCCCGGCGGGAGTCACAATGAGCAGTTCTTC.

The CDR3 here is CASSLWTGVNYGYTF. CDR3 coding DNA: TGTGCCAGCAGTTTATGGACAGGGGTTAACTATGGCTACACCTTC. The chain combines TRBV28 with TRBJ1-2; 8 bases fit TRBD1. This CDR3 spans 15 amino acids. The germline gives CDR1 MDHEN, CDR2 SYDVKM. With 0 bases clipped from V and 1 base from J, the junction kept 1 base outside the gene matches.

The chain combines TRBV2 with TRBJ2-4; no definite D call. The CDR3 has 14 amino acids. CDR1 is SNHLY, CDR2 FYNNEI, per germline. V was trimmed by 2 bases and J by 2 bases, leaving 7 bases between them. In DNA, the CDR3 is TGTGCCAGCAGTGAAAGTGCGCCCAAAAACATTCAGTACTTC. Its protein product is CASSESAPKNIQYF.

The genes are TRBV29-1 and TRBJ2-7; D ambiguous. The CDR3 has 13 amino acids. The germline gives CDR1 SQVTM, CDR2 ANQGSEA. Trimming shortened V by 0 bases and J by 5 bases, and 11 bases separated the two germline ends. CDR3 sequence (DNA): TGCAGCGTTGAAGAATACGAACCTAACGAGCAGTACTTC. Its protein is CSVEEYEPNEQYF.

This chain joins TRBV11-3 and TRBJ2-5; 8 bases line up with TRBD1. Germline V lookup: CDR1 SGHNT, CDR2 YENEEA. The CDR3 has 14 residues. The trim removed 5 bases at V and 5 bases at J, leaving 7 bases unmatched. CDR3 sequence reads: CASSPGGAGETQYF. The CDR3 nucleotides read TGTGCCAGCAGCCCAGGGGGCGCAGGGGAGACCCAGTACTTC.